This is a list of T cell receptor beta chains from one sample in a study of identical twins. Using its own MiXCR run on the 5' RACE reads, TCRdb lists one record per CDR3 protein. The sample carries roughly 710,000 distinct CDR3 sequences, around 6% recorded once. Sequences were obtained from naive T cells sorted from blood. The receptor set was obtained from a man between 18 and 29 years old in good health. CDR3s include the opening cysteine and the closing phenylalanine or tryptophan. The D gene is left open where the match is weak. Clone size is stated in some rows and not others, as once, few, many or a class when expanded.

TGCAGTGCTCGCCAACGGGGCGGGGAGCTGTTTTTT,CSARQRGGELFF,TRBV20-1,many,NA,TRBJ2-2
TGTGCCAGCAGCGTAGCTACATCTCGGGCCTCTAATGAAAAACTGTTTTTT,CASSVATSRASNEKLFF,TRBV9,few,NA,TRBJ1-4
TGCAGTGCTACATCAACCCATAGGGACAGCGCTAATCAGCCCCAGCATTTT,CSATSTHRDSANQPQHF,TRBV20-1,few,TRBD1,TRBJ1-5
TGCGCCAGCAGCCAAACTAGCGGTCGGCCCGATACGCAGTATTTT,CASSQTSGRPDTQYF,TRBV5-1,NA,TRBD2,TRBJ2-3
TGTGCCAGCAGCTTGGAACCTAGCGGATACAATGAGCAGTTCTTC,CASSLEPSGYNEQFF,TRBV5-6,many,TRBD2,TRBJ2-1
TGTGCCAGCAGCCCAGGGACAGGGTATTGGGGTCGGGACCAAGAGACCCAGTACTTC,CASSPGTGYWGRDQETQYF,TRBV7-6,few,TRBD1,TRBJ2-5
TGTGCCAGCAGCGTAGCGGGACAGGCACACGTAGCCAAAAACATTCAGTACTTC,CASSVAGQAHVAKNIQYF,TRBV9,NA,TRBD1,TRBJ2-4
TGTGCCAGCAGCCAACCCGGCATTGAGCAGTACTTC,CASSQPGIEQYF,TRBV3-1,few,NA,TRBJ2-7
TGTGCCAGCAGCAACCGACAGGGTAGAAACACTGAAGCTTTCTTT,CASSNRQGRNTEAFF,TRBV21-1,many,NA,TRBJ1-1
TGTGCCAGCAGCCCACAGACCGTAATGAACACTGAAGCTTTCTTT,CASSPQTVMNTEAFF,TRBV5-5,many,NA,TRBJ1-1
TGTGCCAGCACCACCAGGACAGGGACCGATACGCAGTATTTT,CASTTRTGTDTQYF,TRBV2,many,TRBD1,TRBJ2-3
TGTGCCAGCAGATTATCGGGAGGAAACACCGGGGAGCTGTTTTTT,CASRLSGGNTGELFF,TRBV28,many,TRBD2,TRBJ2-2
TGCGCCAGCAGCTTGGAGGGGGAGACGTACGAGCAGTACTTC,CASSLEGETYEQYF,TRBV5-1,many,NA,TRBJ2-7
TGCGCCAGCAGCGGACTAGCGGTGTTCAGCAATGAGCAGTTCTTC,CASSGLAVFSNEQFF,TRBV5-1,many,TRBD2,TRBJ2-1
TGCAGTGCTAGAGGCCCGACAGGGCTGAGTGCCCTCCAAGAGACCCAGTACTTC,CSARGPTGLSALQETQYF,TRBV20-1,many,TRBD1,TRBJ2-5
TGCAGTGCTAGAGTGGCTAGCGGGACAACCGATACGCAGTATTTT,CSARVASGTTDTQYF,TRBV20-1,few,TRBD2,TRBJ2-3
TGTGCCAGCAGTTACAGGGTTCGGTTAATGAACACTGAAGCTTTCTTT,CASSYRVRLMNTEAFF,TRBV2,few,NA,TRBJ1-1
TGTGCCAGCTCACCAGGACTATCCCTTCGGAATGAGCAGTTCTTC,CASSPGLSLRNEQFF,TRBV18,NA,NA,TRBJ2-1
TGTGCCAGCAGCTTAGGGGGGGTGGCCTCACCCCTCCACTTT,CASSLGGVASPLHF,TRBV7-9,NA,NA,TRBJ1-6
TGTGCCAGCAGTTTGGGATCGGGCGGTACGCAGTATTTT,CASSLGSGGTQYF,TRBV27,few,NA,TRBJ2-3
TGCAGTGCTAGAGATCCCCCAGCGGGAGCGAACAACGAGCAGTACTTC,CSARDPPAGANNEQYF,TRBV20-1,few,TRBD2,TRBJ2-7
TGTGCCATCAGTGAGTCGAGGCTAGCGGCGAACACCGGGGAGCTGTTTTTT,CAISESRLAANTGELFF,TRBV10-3,many,TRBD2,TRBJ2-2
TGTGCCAGCAGCCATTACAGGGGGCAAGAGACCCAGTACTTC,CASSHYRGQETQYF,TRBV12-3/TRBV12-4,many,TRBD1,TRBJ2-5
TGTGCCAGCAGCCACGCTAAGGCCGAAGAGACCCAGTACTTC,CASSHAKAEETQYF,TRBV13,many,NA,TRBJ2-5
TGTGCCAGCAGCCCGGACAGGGGTCGGGAGGGCGAGCAGTACTTC,CASSPDRGREGEQYF,TRBV27,many,NA,TRBJ2-7
TGTGCCAGCAGCCCCCCGGGCCCCAACTATGGCTACACCTTC,CASSPPGPNYGYTF,TRBV7-9,NA,NA,TRBJ1-2
TGTGCCAGCAGTTTAATACTAGCCCCCACAGATACGCAGTATTTT,CASSLILAPTDTQYF,TRBV12-3/TRBV12-4,many,NA,TRBJ2-3
TGCAGTGCTAGAGACATACTAGCGGGGTACGAGCAGTACTTC,CSARDILAGYEQYF,TRBV20-1,many,TRBD2,TRBJ2-7
TGTGCCAGCTCACCTCCACGGGGTGGGTCCTACAATGAGCAGTTCTTC,CASSPPRGGSYNEQFF,TRBV18,many,NA,TRBJ2-1
TGTGCCAGCAGCATAAACGGGGACGGAACTTATGGCTACACCTTC,CASSINGDGTYGYTF,TRBV7-3,many,NA,TRBJ1-2
TGCAGCGTAGCGTTCAGGGGCGGGAACACTGAAGCTTTCTTT,CSVAFRGGNTEAFF,TRBV29-1,NA,NA,TRBJ1-1
TGTGCCAGCGGATTAGTGGAGACCCAGTACTTC,CASGLVETQYF,TRBV6-6,NA,NA,TRBJ2-5
TGCGCCAGCAGCCCTGGACTAGGTCTGGTCGGGGAGCTGTTTTTT,CASSPGLGLVGELFF,TRBV10-1,NA,TRBD2,TRBJ2-2
TGTGCCAGCAGTCTAACAGGGGGCTCCTACAATGAGCAGTTCTTC,CASSLTGGSYNEQFF,TRBV7-8,many,TRBD1,TRBJ2-1
TGTGCCACCAGTGGGGGGGTCGACAATCAGCCCCAGCATTTT,CATSGGVDNQPQHF,TRBV24-1,many,NA,TRBJ1-5
TGCAGTGCTAGCTTTGGGGGTTCCTACGAGCAGTACTTC,CSASFGGSYEQYF,TRBV20-1,many,NA,TRBJ2-7
TGTGCCAGCTACCCATCTGGGACTATCAAAGAGACCCAGTACTTC,CASYPSGTIKETQYF,TRBV6-1,NA,TRBD2,TRBJ2-5
TGTGCCAGCAGTTTAAACCCGGGAGGGTGGAATGAGCAGTTCTTC,CASSLNPGGWNEQFF,TRBV12-3/TRBV12-4,NA,TRBD2,TRBJ2-1
TGTGCCAGCAGTCCAATTCTCCGGACCAGGAACACTGAAGCTTTCTTT,CASSPILRTRNTEAFF,TRBV27,NA,NA,TRBJ1-1
TGTGCCAGCAGTTACCTAGTCGGGTTCCACAATGAGCAGTTCTTC,CASSYLVGFHNEQFF,TRBV6-5,many,NA,TRBJ2-1
TGTGCCACCAGTGACCGGCCGACAGGCGGAGCTTTCTTT,CATSDRPTGGAFF,TRBV24-1,many,NA,TRBJ1-1
TGTGCCAGCAGTATGACAGGGCCAAATCAGCCCCAGCATTTT,CASSMTGPNQPQHF,TRBV12-3/TRBV12-4,many,TRBD1,TRBJ1-5
TGCAGTGCTAGAGAGTTTGCTGGGATCTCCTACGAGCAGTACTTC,CSAREFAGISYEQYF,TRBV20-1,few,NA,TRBJ2-7
TGTGCCAGCACCCCGGGGAGGTTCGCGAACACCGGGGAGCTGTTTTTT,CASTPGRFANTGELFF,TRBV27,NA,NA,TRBJ2-2
TGTGCCAGCAGGGAAGGGACTAGCGGGAGACAATACAATGAGCAGTTCTTC,CASREGTSGRQYNEQFF,TRBV7-8,many,TRBD2,TRBJ2-1
TGTGCCAGCTCACAACTAGCACACGGGAGTACCAACACGAGAGAGACCCAGTACTTC,CASSQLAHGSTNTRETQYF,TRBV18,NA,NA,TRBJ2-5
TGTGCCAGCAGCTTAAGTACGACAGTTAACGGGCAGTACTTC,CASSLSTTVNGQYF,TRBV7-9,many,NA,TRBJ2-7
TGTGCCAGCTCTGCAGAGTCGCTGTCTGAAGCTTTCTTT,CASSAESLSEAFF,TRBV2,many,NA,TRBJ1-1
TGTGCCAGCAGTAACACGGGGGTGTCCGGGGCCAACGTCCTGACTTTC,CASSNTGVSGANVLTF,TRBV6-5,NA,NA,TRBJ2-6
TGTGCCAGCAGCCCCACCCGGGCGGGAGTAGCCGGGGAGCTGTTTTTT,CASSPTRAGVAGELFF,TRBV7-3,few,TRBD2,TRBJ2-2
TGTGCCAGCAGCTTAGCCGTTAGTTACAATGAGCAGTTCTTC,CASSLAVSYNEQFF,TRBV5-1,many,NA,TRBJ2-1
TGTGCCAGCAGTTTCTCAGGGCCAGGCGGCCCTGAAGCTTTCTTT,CASSFSGPGGPEAFF,TRBV27,NA,NA,TRBJ1-1
TGCAGTGCTAGAGTCAGGGCGCCGGGCAGGACAAACACCGGGGAGCTGTTTTTT,CSARVRAPGRTNTGELFF,TRBV20-1,many,NA,TRBJ2-2
TGTGCCAGCAGCTTGAATCCGTGGCCTAGCAATCAGCCCCAGCATTTT,CASSLNPWPSNQPQHF,TRBV5-5,NA,NA,TRBJ1-5